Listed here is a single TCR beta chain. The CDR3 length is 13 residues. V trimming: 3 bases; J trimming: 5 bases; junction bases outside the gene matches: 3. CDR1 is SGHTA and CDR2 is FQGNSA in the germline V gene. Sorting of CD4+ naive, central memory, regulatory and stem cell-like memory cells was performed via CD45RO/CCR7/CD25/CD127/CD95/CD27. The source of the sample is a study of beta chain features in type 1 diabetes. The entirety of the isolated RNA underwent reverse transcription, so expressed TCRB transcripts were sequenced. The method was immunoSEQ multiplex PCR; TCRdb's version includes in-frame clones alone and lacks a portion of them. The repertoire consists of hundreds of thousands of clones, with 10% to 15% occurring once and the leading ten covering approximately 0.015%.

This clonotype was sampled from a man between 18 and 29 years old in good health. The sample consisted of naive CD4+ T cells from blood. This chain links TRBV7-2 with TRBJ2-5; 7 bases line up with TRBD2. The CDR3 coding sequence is TGTGCCAGCAGCTTTGGGGAGGGGGAGACCCAGTACTTC. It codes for CASSFGEGETQYF.